What follows describes a single T cell receptor (beta chain). The sample comes from a study of OX40 agonist ivuxolimab in advanced cancers. Study context: Patients assigned to dose escalation were diagnosed with hepatocellular carcinoma, melanoma, renal cell or head and neck cancer.

Generated by immunoSEQ multiplex PCR, the TCRdb table keeps only in-frame clones and is missing some. The table includes over 70,000 clones, 80% to 90% detected once. The CDR3 consists of 13 residues. V lost 7 bases and J 2 bases, leaving 11 bases between the germline ends. CDR1 and CDR2 from the germline V gene are LNHDA and SQIVND (reference sequence). V usage is TRBV19 and J usage is TRBJ1-2, with D possibly matching TRBD1 (6 bases). The source was CD4+ or CD8+ T cells sorted from blood, collected in a trial of the OX40 agonist ivuxolimab. The TCR originated in an adult with an advanced solid tumor such as melanoma, head and neck, liver or kidney cancer. The CDR3 loop reads CASMRGTNYGYTF. The CDR3 DNA follows: TGTGCCAGTATGAGGGGGACGAACTATGGCTACACCTTC.